A selection of T cell receptor beta chains follows, all from one sample in a study of T cell responses to AZD1222 COVID-19 vaccine. Method: immunoSEQ multiplex PCR; TCRdb's copy keeps in-frame clones and lacks some. The sample consists of about 82,000 clones, 80% to 90% of them appearing once. Sequencing was performed on peripheral blood, taken on day 0 of AZD1222 vaccination. The receptors stem from an adult in good health. Each CDR3 is given with its conserved first and last residue. A D gene is named only where the DNA matches it firmly. Not all rows give a size; the values are once, few, many and, for expanded clones, a class.

CDR3 DNA,CDR3 protein,J gene,D gene,V gene,clone size
TGTGCCAGCTCACCGGGCGGGACAGGACAGAATGAGCAGTTCTTC,CASSPGGTGQNEQFF,TRBJ2-1,TRBD1,TRBV18,-
TGTGCCAGCAGCCCGCCGGGACTCCGGGAGCAGTACTTC,CASSPPGLREQYF,TRBJ2-7,-,TRBV3-1/TRBV3-2,-
TGTGCCAGCAGTGACTACACAGGGATCCCAAATGAGCAGTTCTTC,CASSDYTGIPNEQFF,TRBJ2-1,-,TRBV2,-
TGCGCAGCAGGGGGACTGAACACTGAAGCTTTCTTT,CAAGGLNTEAFF,TRBJ1-1,TRBD1,TRBV4-1,-
TGTGCCAGCAGTCGGGGTGGGGGGGACACAGATACGCAGTATTTT,CASSRGGGDTDTQYF,TRBJ2-3,TRBD2,TRBV2,-
TGTGCCAGCAGCCATCCCCAGGACAGGGTTAACTATGGCTACACCTTC,CASSHPQDRVNYGYTF,TRBJ1-2,TRBD1,TRBV3-1/TRBV3-2,-
TGTGCCAGCAGAACAGGGGTTGTTCAGCCCCAGCATTTT,CASRTGVVQPQHF,TRBJ1-5,TRBD1,TRBV28,-
TGTGCCAGCAGTGACCCGGGACTAGGATCTACCGGGGAGCTGTTTTTT,CASSDPGLGSTGELFF,TRBJ2-2,TRBD2,TRBV2,-
TGTGCCAGCAGTCCGATCAGGGACAGGGCAGGACTCCATGAAAAACTGTTTTTT,CASSPIRDRAGLHEKLFF,TRBJ1-4,TRBD1,TRBV2,-
TGTGCCAGCAGCTTAGGAGGTCGGGGGGGCCTAACAGATACGCAGTATTTT,CASSLGGRGGLTDTQYF,TRBJ2-3,TRBD2,TRBV7-2,-
TGTGCCAGCAGTTACTCGAGAATCTCTGGAAACACCATATATTTT,CASSYSRISGNTIYF,TRBJ1-3,-,TRBV6-5,-
TGTGCTAGTACTGGGGGAGAGACCCAGTACTTC,CASTGGETQYF,TRBJ2-5,-,TRBV12-5,-
TGTGCCAGCTCCAGGGAAGTGAACACCGGGGAGCTGTTTTTT,CASSREVNTGELFF,TRBJ2-2,-,TRBV2,-
TGTGCCAGTAGTCCTTCGGGACAGGGGGCCGGTTTGGGGATGGAGACCCAGTACTTC,CASSPSGQGAGLGMETQYF,TRBJ2-5,TRBD1,TRBV19,-
TGCGCCAGCAGCTTGGCCTACTTAAGAGACAGCTCATACGAGCAGTACTTC,CASSLAYLRDSSYEQYF,TRBJ2-7,-,TRBV5-1,-
TGTGCCAGCAGCCCAGGGGGCGCGGGGAAAGCTTTCTTT,CASSPGGAGKAFF,TRBJ1-1,TRBD1,TRBV7-2,-
TGTGCCAGCAGCTTAGTGGGGGCGCGCACTGAAGCTTTCTTT,CASSLVGARTEAFF,TRBJ1-1,-,TRBV7-2,-
TGTGCCAGCAGCCTCGACGGCTCAACTAATGAAAAACTGTTTTTT,CASSLDGSTNEKLFF,TRBJ1-4,-,TRBV7-6,-
TGTGCCAGCAGCCATTGGGGGGGCCAGCAGTTCTTC,CASSHWGGQQFF,TRBJ2-1,-,TRBV7-9,-
TGTGCCAGTAGTATAGATTTTCCCAGGACAGGAACTAATGAAAAACTGTTTTTT,CASSIDFPRTGTNEKLFF,TRBJ1-4,TRBD1,TRBV19,-
TGCGCCAGCAGCGAACCTGTCAGTTCTGAGACCCAGTACTTC,CASSEPVSSETQYF,TRBJ2-5,-,TRBV5-1,-
TGTGCCAGCAGTTCCACCAACAGGGGCAGAGAAGCTTTCTTT,CASSSTNRGREAFF,TRBJ1-1,TRBD1,TRBV6-5,-
TGTGCCATCAGTGAGTCGATTGGGAAAGAGACCCAGTACTTC,CAISESIGKETQYF,TRBJ2-5,-,TRBV10-3,-
TGCGCCAGCAGCTTGGGCCCACTGACCCGCACAGATACGCAGTATTTT,CASSLGPLTRTDTQYF,TRBJ2-3,-,TRBV5-1,-
TGTGCCACCAGTGATTTGCGCGGGCGACAGGGGGTCTACAATGAGCAGTTCTTC,CATSDLRGRQGVYNEQFF,TRBJ2-1,TRBD1,TRBV24-1,-
TGTGCCAGCAGTTACGACGGGACAGCGAGTTCACCCCTCCACTTT,CASSYDGTASSPLHF,TRBJ1-6,TRBD1,TRBV6-5,few
TGTGCCAGCAGCTTAGGGGCATCCTACGAGCAGTACTTC,CASSLGASYEQYF,TRBJ2-7,-,TRBV5-6,-
TGTGCCAGCAGCGTAGGGGTAGATGGCTACACCTTC,CASSVGVDGYTF,TRBJ1-2,-,TRBV9,-
TGTGCCAGCAGTCTCCGGGACAGACCTTTAGCTGAAGCTTTCTTT,CASSLRDRPLAEAFF,TRBJ1-1,TRBD1,TRBV28,few
TGTGCCAGTACCCACCTAGGGACGAGCAATCAGCCCCAGCATTTT,CASTHLGTSNQPQHF,TRBJ1-5,-,TRBV19,-
TGTGCCAGCAGCTTTACAGGGAGAGAGCAGTTCTTC,CASSFTGREQFF,TRBJ2-1,-,TRBV12-3/TRBV12-4,-
TGTGCCAGCAGCCAAGTCGAAGGGATCGAAGCTTTCTTT,CASSQVEGIEAFF,TRBJ1-1,-,TRBV4-2,-
TGTGCCAGCAGCTTGGAAACGCTACAGCTCGAAGCTTTCTTT,CASSLETLQLEAFF,TRBJ1-1,-,TRBV5-6,-
TGTGCCAGCAGTCTCCTTGGGACAGGGAACTATGGCTACACCTTC,CASSLLGTGNYGYTF,TRBJ1-2,TRBD1,TRBV6-5,-
TGCGCCAGCAGCCAAGCCGCAACAAGGAACACTAACTATGGCTACACCTTC,CASSQAATRNTNYGYTF,TRBJ1-2,-,TRBV4-1,-